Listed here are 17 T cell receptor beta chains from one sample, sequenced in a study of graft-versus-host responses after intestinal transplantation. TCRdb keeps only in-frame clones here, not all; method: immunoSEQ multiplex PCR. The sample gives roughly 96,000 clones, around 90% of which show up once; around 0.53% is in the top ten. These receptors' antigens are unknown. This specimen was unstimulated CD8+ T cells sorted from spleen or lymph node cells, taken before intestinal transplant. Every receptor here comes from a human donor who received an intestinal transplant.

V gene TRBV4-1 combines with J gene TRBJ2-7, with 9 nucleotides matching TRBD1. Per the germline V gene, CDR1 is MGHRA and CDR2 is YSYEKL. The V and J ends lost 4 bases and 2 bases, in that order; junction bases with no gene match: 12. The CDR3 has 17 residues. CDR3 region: CASSPTWTGAPAYEQYF. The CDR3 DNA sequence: TGCGCCAGCAGCCCCACCTGGACAGGGGCACCCGCCTACGAGCAGTACTTC.

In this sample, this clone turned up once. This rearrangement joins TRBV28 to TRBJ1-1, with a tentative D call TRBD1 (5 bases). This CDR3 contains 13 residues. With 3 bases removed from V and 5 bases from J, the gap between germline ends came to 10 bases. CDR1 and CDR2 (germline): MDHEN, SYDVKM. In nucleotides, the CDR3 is TGTGCCAGCAGTTTCCCAGGGTGGACTGAAGCTTTCTTT. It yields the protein CASSFPGWTEAFF.

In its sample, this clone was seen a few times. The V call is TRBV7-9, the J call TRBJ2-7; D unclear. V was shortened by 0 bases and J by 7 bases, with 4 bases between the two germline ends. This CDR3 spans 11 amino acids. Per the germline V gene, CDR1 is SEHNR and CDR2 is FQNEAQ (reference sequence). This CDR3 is CASSLAEEQYF. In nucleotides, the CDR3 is TGTGCCAGCAGCTTAGCGGAGGAGCAGTACTTC.

The CDR3 here is CSVENRRGGGYTF. The CDR3 DNA is TGCAGCGTTGAAAATCGGCGAGGGGGCGGCTACACCTTC. The rearrangement joins TRBV29-1 to TRBJ1-2, with 7 bases that match TRBD1. The CDR3 contains 13 residues. V trimming: 2 bases; J trimming: 8 bases; junction bases outside the gene matches: 8. Germline-derived CDR1 and CDR2 are SQVTM and ANQGSEA.

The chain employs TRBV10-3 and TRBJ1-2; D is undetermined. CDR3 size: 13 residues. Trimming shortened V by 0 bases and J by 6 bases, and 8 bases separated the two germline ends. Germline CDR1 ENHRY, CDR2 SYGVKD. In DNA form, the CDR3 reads TGTGCCATCAGTGAGTCAGGCGGGAATGGCTACACCTTC. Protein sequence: CAISESGGNGYTF.

CDR3 bases: TGTGCCAGCAGTGAGGGGCACACTGAAGCTTTCTTT. Its protein is CASSEGHTEAFF. This chain uses TRBV25-1 with TRBJ1-1; D might be TRBD1 (5 bases). CDR3 size: 12 residues. In germline, CDR1 is MGHDK, CDR2 SYGVNS. V was cut by 3 bases and J by 3 bases, with 5 bases left in between.

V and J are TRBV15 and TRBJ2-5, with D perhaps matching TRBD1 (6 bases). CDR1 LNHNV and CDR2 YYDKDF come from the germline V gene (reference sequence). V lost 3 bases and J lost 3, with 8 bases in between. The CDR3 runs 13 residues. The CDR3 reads CATSRGHEETQYF. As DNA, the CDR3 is TGTGCCACCAGCAGGGGACACGAAGAGACCCAGTACTTC.

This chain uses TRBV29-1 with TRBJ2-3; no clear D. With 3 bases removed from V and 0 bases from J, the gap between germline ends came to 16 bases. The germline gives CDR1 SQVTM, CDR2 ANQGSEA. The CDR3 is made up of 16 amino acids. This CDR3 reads CSVEESAPRSTDTQYF. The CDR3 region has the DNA TGCAGCGTTGAGGAGTCGGCACCTAGGAGCACAGATACGCAGTATTTT.

In DNA, the CDR3 is TGCGCCAGCAGTGGTGACAGGTTAATGAACACTGAAGCTTTCTTT. It codes for CASSGDRLMNTEAFF. The V gene is TRBV10-1, the J gene TRBJ1-1, with D possibly TRBD1 on 6 matching bases. This CDR3 comprises 15 residues. V lost 4 bases to trimming and J lost 0 bases, with 12 bases between them. The germline V gene encodes CDR1 WNHNN and CDR2 SYGVQD (reference sequence).

CDR3 protein: CASSQPTGPFYEQYF. The CDR3 nucleotides read TGTGCCAGCAGCCAGCCGACAGGTCCCTTCTACGAGCAGTACTTC. The chain has TRBV4-2 and TRBJ2-7; a possible D gene is TRBD1 (6 bases). Germline loops: CDR1 LGHNA, CDR2 YNFKEQ. This CDR3 comprises 15 residues. Deletions cut 3 bases from V and 3 bases from J, with 15 bases between.

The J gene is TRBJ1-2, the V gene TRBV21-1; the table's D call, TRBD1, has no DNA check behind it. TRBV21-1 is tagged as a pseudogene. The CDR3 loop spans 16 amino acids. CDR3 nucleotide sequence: TGTGCCAGCAGCAAAGGTCTTCAGGGTGCGGACTATGGCTACACCTTC. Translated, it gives CASSKGLQGADYGYTF.

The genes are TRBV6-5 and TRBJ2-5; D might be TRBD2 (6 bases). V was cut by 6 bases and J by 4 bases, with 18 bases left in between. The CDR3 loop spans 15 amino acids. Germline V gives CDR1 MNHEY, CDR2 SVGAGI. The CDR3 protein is CASSPLARGRETQYF. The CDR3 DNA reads TGTGCCAGCAGCCCCCTAGCGAGGGGTCGAGAGACCCAGTACTTC.

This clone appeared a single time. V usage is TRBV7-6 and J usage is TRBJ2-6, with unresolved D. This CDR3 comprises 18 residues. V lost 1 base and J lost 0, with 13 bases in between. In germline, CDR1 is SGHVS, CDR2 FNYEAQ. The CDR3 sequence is CASSLESAESSGANVLTF. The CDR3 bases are TGTGCCAGCAGCTTAGAATCTGCAGAAAGCTCTGGGGCCAACGTCCTGACTTTC.

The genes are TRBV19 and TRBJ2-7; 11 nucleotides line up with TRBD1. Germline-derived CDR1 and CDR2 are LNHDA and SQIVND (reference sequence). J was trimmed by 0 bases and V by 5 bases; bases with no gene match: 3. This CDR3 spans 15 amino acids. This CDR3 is CASSWGTGGSYEQYF. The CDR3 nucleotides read TGTGCCAGTAGTTGGGGGACAGGGGGCTCCTACGAGCAGTACTTC.

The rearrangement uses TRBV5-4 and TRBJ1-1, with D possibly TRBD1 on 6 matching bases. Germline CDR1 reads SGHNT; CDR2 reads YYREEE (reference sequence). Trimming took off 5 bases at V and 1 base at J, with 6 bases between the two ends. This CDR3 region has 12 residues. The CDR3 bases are TGTGCCAGCAGGACAGGGAACACTGAAGCTTTCTTT. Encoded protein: CASRTGNTEAFF. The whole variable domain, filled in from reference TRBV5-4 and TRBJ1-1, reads ETGVTQSPTHLIKTRGQQVTLRCSSQSGHNTVSWYQQALGQGPQFIFQYYREEENGRGNFPPRFSGLQFPNYSSELNVNALELDDSALYLCASRTGNTEAFFGQGTRLTVV.

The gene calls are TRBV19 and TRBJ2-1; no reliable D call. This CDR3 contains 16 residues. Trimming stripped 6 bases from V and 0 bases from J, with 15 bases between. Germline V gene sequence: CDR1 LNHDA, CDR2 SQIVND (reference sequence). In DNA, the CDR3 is TGTGCCAGTAGCCTCGACACGACCTACTCCTACAATGAGCAGTTCTTC. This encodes CASSLDTTYSYNEQFF.

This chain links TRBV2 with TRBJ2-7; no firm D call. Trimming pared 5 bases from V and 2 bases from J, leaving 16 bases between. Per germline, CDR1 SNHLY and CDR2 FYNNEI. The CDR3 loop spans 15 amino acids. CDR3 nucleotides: TGTGCCAGCAGTCCCCTTATTCGCGACACCTACGAGCAGTACTTC. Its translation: CASSPLIRDTYEQYF.